The rows below give T cell receptor beta chains drawn from one sample of a study of blood T cell repertoires in COVID-19. The table came from immunoSEQ multiplex PCR; TCRdb's copy has only in-frame clones and leaves some out. The sample lists some 150,000 clones, roughly 88% seen once, with 8% in the top ten. Sequencing used peripheral blood. The receptor set was obtained from a woman aged 55-69 years with COVID-19, enrolled during active disease. CDR3s include the opening cysteine and the closing phenylalanine or tryptophan. Fields, in order: CDR3 protein, CDR3 DNA, J gene, V gene, D gene, clone size. A D gene is named only where the DNA matches it firmly. The size field is filled for only some rows; it gives once, few, many or a size class.

CDR3: CASSSGLAGAKDNEQFF; DNA: TGTGCCAGCAGCTCAGGACTAGCGGGGGCCAAAGACAATGAGCAGTTCTTC; J: TRBJ2-1; V: TRBV7-3; D: TRBD2; size: -
CDR3: CASSMIGYGGRVPPNYNSPLHF; DNA: TGTGCCAGTAGTATGATTGGGTACGGCGGCAGGGTACCCCCGAACTATAATTCACCCCTCCACTTT; J: TRBJ1-6; V: TRBV19; D: -; size: -
CDR3: CASSLSLRQANTGELFF; DNA: TGTGCCAGCAGCTTAAGTTTGAGACAGGCGAACACCGGGGAGCTGTTTTTT; J: TRBJ2-2; V: TRBV7-3; D: -; size: -
CDR3: CASSPAVLTADTQYF; DNA: TGTGCCAGCTCACCTGCGGTGCTAACGGCAGATACGCAGTATTTT; J: TRBJ2-3; V: TRBV18; D: -; size: -
CDR3: CASSQVVGEGQILRETQYF; DNA: TGCGCCAGCAGCCAAGTAGTGGGAGAAGGACAGATCCTTCGAGAGACCCAGTACTTC; J: TRBJ2-5; V: TRBV4-1; D: -; size: -
CDR3: CASSPMSGWGNTEAFF; DNA: TGTGCCAGCAGTCCCATGTCAGGGTGGGGGAACACTGAAGCTTTCTTT; J: TRBJ1-1; V: TRBV28; D: -; size: few
CDR3: CASNIDMAETQYF; DNA: TGTGCCAGCAATATAGACATGGCGGAGACCCAGTACTTC; J: TRBJ2-5; V: TRBV6-5; D: -; size: -
CDR3: CASSPPAGDTQYF; DNA: TGTGCCAGCAGCCCGCCCGCCGGAGATACGCAGTATTTT; J: TRBJ2-3; V: TRBV3-1/TRBV3-2; D: -; size: -
CDR3: CASSPGSGGALEQYF; DNA: TGTGCCAGCAGCCCGGGGTCCGGGGGAGCCCTCGAGCAGTACTTC; J: TRBJ2-7; V: TRBV5-4; D: -; size: -
CDR3: CASSSQVAEYNEQFF; DNA: TGTGCCAGCAGCTCGCAGGTAGCGGAGTACAATGAGCAGTTCTTC; J: TRBJ2-1; V: TRBV7-3; D: -; size: few
CDR3: CATSREGVQPQHF; DNA: TGTGCCACCAGCAGAGAAGGGGTTCAGCCCCAGCATTTT; J: TRBJ1-5; V: TRBV15; D: -; size: -
CDR3: CATEGADTQYF; DNA: TGTGCCACCGAGGGCGCAGATACGCAGTATTTT; J: TRBJ2-3; V: TRBV6-6; D: -; size: -
CDR3: CASSTPTGNTEAFF; DNA: TGTGCCAGCAGTACGCCGACGGGGAACACTGAAGCTTTCTTT; J: TRBJ1-1; V: TRBV28; D: -; size: -
CDR3: CASSLEGQIYEQYF; DNA: TGTGCCAGCAGCTTAGAGGGACAGATCTACGAGCAGTACTTC; J: TRBJ2-7; V: TRBV7-6; D: TRBD1; size: -
CDR3: CASSSNLNEKLFF; DNA: TGTGCCAGCAGCTCTAATCTTAATGAAAAACTGTTTTTT; J: TRBJ1-4; V: TRBV11-2; D: -; size: few
CDR3: CASRLAGGDGGPEAFF; DNA: TGTGCCAGCAGACTAGCGGGGGGTGACGGCGGGCCTGAAGCTTTCTTT; J: TRBJ1-1; V: TRBV7-8; D: -; size: -
CDR3: CASSIWDSRHEQYF; DNA: TGTGCCAGCAGCATATGGGACAGTCGTCACGAGCAGTACTTC; J: TRBJ2-7; V: TRBV6-2/TRBV6-3; D: TRBD1; size: -
CDR3: CASPPRGPVVEKLFF; DNA: TGTGCTAGCCCCCCCAGGGGGCCGGTTGTTGAAAAACTGTTTTTT; J: TRBJ1-4; V: TRBV7-7; D: TRBD1; size: -
CDR3: CASRPGESPLHF; DNA: TGTGCCAGCAGACCGGGGGAATCACCCCTCCACTTT; J: TRBJ1-6; V: TRBV28; D: -; size: -
CDR3: CASKQGREETQYF; DNA: TGTGCCAGTAAACAGGGGAGAGAGGAGACCCAGTACTTC; J: TRBJ2-5; V: TRBV13; D: TRBD1; size: -
CDR3: CASSPGGWTGELFF; DNA: TGTGCCAGCAGCCCAGGGGGCTGGACCGGGGAGCTGTTTTTT; J: TRBJ2-2; V: TRBV27; D: TRBD1; size: -
CDR3: CASSNDRVDIQYF; DNA: TGTGCCAGTAGTAACGACAGGGTGGACATTCAGTACTTC; J: TRBJ2-4; V: TRBV19; D: TRBD1; size: -
CDR3: CASSYGGGVGRQPQHF; DNA: TGTGCCAGCAGTTATGGGGGGGGCGTCGGACGACAGCCCCAGCATTTT; J: TRBJ1-5; V: TRBV6-6; D: -; size: -
CDR3: CASSVQAGTSGSNTGELFF; DNA: TGTGCCAGCAGCGTACAAGCCGGGACTAGCGGATCGAACACCGGGGAGCTGTTTTTT; J: TRBJ2-2; V: TRBV9; D: TRBD2; size: -
CDR3: CASSPDKGIYYEQYF; DNA: TGTGCCAGCTCACCAGATAAGGGGATATACTACGAGCAGTACTTC; J: TRBJ2-7; V: TRBV18; D: -; size: -
CDR3: CASSYGTGHYGYTF; DNA: TGTGCCAGCAGTTATGGGACAGGGCACTATGGCTACACCTTC; J: TRBJ1-2; V: TRBV6-5; D: TRBD1; size: -
CDR3: CASSGLGQISNQPQHF; DNA: TGTGCCAGCAGTGGCCTTGGACAGATTAGCAATCAGCCCCAGCATTTT; J: TRBJ1-5; V: TRBV2; D: -; size: few
CDR3: CASSELAKSTEAFF; DNA: TGTGCCAGCAGTGAATTAGCGAAGAGCACTGAAGCTTTCTTT; J: TRBJ1-1; V: TRBV6-1; D: -; size: -
CDR3: CATSAHSNRMNTGELFF; DNA: TGTGCCACCAGCGCCCATTCTAACAGAATGAACACCGGGGAGCTGTTTTTT; J: TRBJ2-2; V: TRBV15; D: -; size: -
CDR3: CASSQEPRSYNEQFF; DNA: TGTGCCAGCAGCCAAGAGCCCAGGTCCTACAATGAGCAGTTCTTC; J: TRBJ2-1; V: TRBV3-1/TRBV3-2; D: -; size: -
CDR3: CASEGQGAQGYTF; DNA: TGTGCCAGCGAGGGACAGGGGGCGCAAGGCTACACCTTC; J: TRBJ1-2; V: TRBV25-1; D: TRBD1; size: -
CDR3: CASSSHVGPPNEQFF; DNA: TGTGCCAGCAGCTCTCATGTCGGTCCCCCCAATGAGCAGTTCTTC; J: TRBJ2-1; V: TRBV7-3; D: -; size: -
CDR3: CASSQDMAKETQYF; DNA: TGTGCCAGCAGCCAAGATATGGCAAAAGAGACCCAGTACTTC; J: TRBJ2-5; V: TRBV3-1/TRBV3-2; D: -; size: -
CDR3: CASSLRGQGAYIAFF; DNA: TGTGCCAGCAGCCTGAGAGGACAGGGGGCGTACATAGCTTTCTTT; J: TRBJ1-1; V: TRBV7-8; D: TRBD1; size: few
CDR3: CASSQEGTPLYF; DNA: TGTGCCAGCAGCCAAGAAGGGACTCCCCTATATTTT; J: TRBJ2-3; V: TRBV3-1/TRBV3-2; D: -; size: -
CDR3: CASSKTEYEQYF; DNA: TGTGCCAGCTCAAAGACAGAGTACGAGCAGTACTTC; J: TRBJ2-7; V: TRBV18; D: -; size: -
CDR3: CASSIGTAGANVLTF; DNA: TGCGCCAGCAGCATAGGGACAGCTGGGGCCAACGTCCTGACTTTC; J: TRBJ2-6; V: TRBV5-1; D: TRBD1; size: -
CDR3: CASSLGQGLAKNIQYF; DNA: TGTGCCAGCAGCTTGGGACAGGGCTTAGCCAAAAACATTCAGTACTTC; J: TRBJ2-4; V: TRBV5-4; D: TRBD1; size: -
CDR3: CATDRGLGTEAFF; DNA: TGTGCCACCGACAGAGGTCTGGGCACTGAAGCTTTCTTT; J: TRBJ1-1; V: TRBV5-6; D: -; size: -
CDR3: CASSLGPQQGGEKLFF; DNA: TGCGCCAGCAGCTTGGGGCCACAGCAGGGTGGCGAAAAACTGTTTTTT; J: TRBJ1-4; V: TRBV5-1; D: -; size: -
CDR3: CASSSVIGGGNEQFF; DNA: TGCGCCAGCAGCTCGGTCATTGGGGGGGGCAATGAGCAGTTCTTC; J: TRBJ2-1; V: TRBV5-1; D: TRBD2; size: -
CDR3: CASTSPGLVPTKQFF; DNA: TGTGCCAGCACCTCGCCGGGACTCGTCCCGACAAAGCAGTTCTTC; J: TRBJ2-1; V: TRBV2; D: -; size: -
CDR3: CASSWTRQGAPTNEKLFF; DNA: TGTGCCAGCAGTTGGACCCGACAGGGGGCCCCAACTAATGAAAAACTGTTTTTT; J: TRBJ1-4; V: TRBV5-4; D: TRBD1; size: -
CDR3: CASSLDPSGTAFF; DNA: TGCGCCAGCAGCTTGGATCCCAGCGGAACAGCTTTCTTT; J: TRBJ1-1; V: TRBV5-1; D: -; size: -
CDR3: CASTLTNVVNEKLFF; DNA: TGTGCCTCCACCTTGACTAATGTCGTTAATGAAAAACTGTTTTTT; J: TRBJ1-4; V: TRBV30; D: -; size: -
CDR3: CASSLWTSGASYNEQFF; DNA: TGCGCCAGCAGCCTATGGACTAGCGGGGCCTCCTACAATGAGCAGTTCTTC; J: TRBJ2-1; V: TRBV5-1; D: TRBD2; size: -
CDR3: CASSVRDRSFTGELFF; DNA: TGTGCCAGCAGCGTCCGGGACAGGTCCTTCACCGGGGAGCTGTTTTTT; J: TRBJ2-2; V: TRBV9; D: TRBD1; size: once
CDR3: CASTTRGPGQGETQYF; DNA: TGTGCCAGCACCACCCGGGGCCCGGGACAGGGAGAGACCCAGTACTTC; J: TRBJ2-5; V: TRBV6-6; D: TRBD1; size: -
CDR3: CASSPQGGGGYGYTF; DNA: TGTGCCAGCAGTCCCCAGGGAGGGGGGGGCTATGGCTACACCTTC; J: TRBJ1-2; V: TRBV6-5; D: -; size: -
CDR3: CASSVFAGETDTQYF; DNA: TGTGCCAGCAGCGTATTTGCGGGTGAGACAGATACGCAGTATTTT; J: TRBJ2-3; V: TRBV9; D: -; size: once